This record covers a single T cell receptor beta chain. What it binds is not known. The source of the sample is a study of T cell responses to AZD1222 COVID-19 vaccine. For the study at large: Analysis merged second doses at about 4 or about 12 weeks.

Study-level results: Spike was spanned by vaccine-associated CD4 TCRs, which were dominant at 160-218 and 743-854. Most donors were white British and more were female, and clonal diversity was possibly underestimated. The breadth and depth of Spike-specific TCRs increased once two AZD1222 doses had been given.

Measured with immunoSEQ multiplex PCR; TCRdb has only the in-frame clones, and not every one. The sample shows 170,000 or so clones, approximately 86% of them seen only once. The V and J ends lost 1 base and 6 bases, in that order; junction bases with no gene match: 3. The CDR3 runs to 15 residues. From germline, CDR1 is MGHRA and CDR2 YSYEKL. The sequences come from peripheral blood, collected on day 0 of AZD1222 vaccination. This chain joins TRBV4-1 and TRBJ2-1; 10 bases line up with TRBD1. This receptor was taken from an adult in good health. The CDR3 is CASSQGTGGANEQFF. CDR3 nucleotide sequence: TGCGCCAGCAGCCAAGGGACAGGGGGGGCCAATGAGCAGTTCTTC.